The 23 T cell receptor beta chains listed next were all sequenced from one sample in a study of metastatic and nonmetastatic thyroid tumors. Through MiXCR, TCRdb re-clonotyped the PCR reads. Of more than 15,000 clones listed, about 30% were seen once; the top ten hold less than 15%. Patients had received no treatment of any kind before thyroid surgery. The specimen sequenced was adjacent normal tissue. The source of these receptors is a female donor with papillary thyroid cancer or a benign thyroid nodule (not recorded which). Some clones in this sample may be carry-over from other donors' samples.

This clone was picked up a small number of times. The chain links TRBV10-1 to TRBJ1-1, with D possibly being TRBD1 (6 bases). This CDR3 region has 13 residues. Trimming removed 8 bases from V and 2 bases from J, with 12 bases in between. Germline CDR1 and CDR2: WNHNN and SYGVQD (reference sequence). Here the CDR3 reads CASQGQPNTEAFF. The CDR3 region has the DNA TGCGCCAGCCAGGGACAACCAAACACTGAAGCTTTCTTT.

The gene calls are TRBV11-2 and TRBJ2-7, with D possibly matching TRBD2 (5 bases). Germline CDR1 and CDR2: SGHAT and FQNNGV. The germline V and J ends were trimmed by 7 bases and 1 base, with 11 bases remaining between them. The CDR3 loop spans 13 amino acids. CDR3 sequence: CASNPRESYEQYF. DNA of the CDR3: TGTGCCAGCAACCCGAGGGAGTCCTACGAGCAGTACTTC.

This clone showed up just a few times. The rearrangement joins TRBV2 to TRBJ1-3, with unresolved D. Trimming shortened V by 6 bases and J by 4 bases, and 10 bases separated the two germline ends. Germline CDR1 is SNHLY and CDR2 is FYNNEI. CDR3 length equals 13 residues. The DNA of the CDR3 is TGTGCCAGCAGAGAGGGAAACGGAAACACCATATATTTT. The encoded protein is CASREGNGNTIYF.

This clone occurred a few times. The chain carries TRBV19 and TRBJ2-7; D is possibly TRBD1 (6 bases). V lost 4 bases and J 5 bases, leaving 15 bases between the germline ends. Germline loops: CDR1 LNHDA, CDR2 SQIVND (reference sequence). The CDR3 sequence is 14 residues long. The CDR3 loop is CASSSTDSGHEQYF. CDR3 bases: TGTGCCAGTAGTAGTACGGACAGTGGACACGAGCAGTACTTC.

This clone was seen ten or more times. The genes are TRBV9 and TRBJ2-1, with no clear D. The CDR3 is 11 amino acids. Germline values: CDR1 SGDLS, CDR2 YYNGEE. With 0 bases removed from V and 8 bases from J, the gap between germline ends came to 3 bases. The CDR3 loop is CASSVEDEQFF. The CDR3 DNA reads TGTGCCAGCAGCGTAGAAGATGAGCAGTTCTTC.

This clone was seen more than once but under ten times. The chain couples TRBV9 to TRBJ2-7; D remains ambiguous. Germline loops: CDR1 SGDLS, CDR2 YYNGEE. The V gene lost 0 bases and the J gene lost 6 bases, with 7 bases spanning the gap. There are 12 residues in the CDR3. CDR3 DNA: TGTGCCAGCAGCGTAGAGGGTTCCGAGCAGTACTTC. Amino acid sequence: CASSVEGSEQYF. The full variable domain, in which reference TRBV9 and TRBJ2-7 provide the parts outside the CDR3, is DSGVTQTPKHLITATGQRVTLRCSPRSGDLSVYWYQQSLDQGLQFLIQYYNGEERAKGNILERFSAQQFPDLHSELNLSSLELGDSALYFCASSVEGSEQYFGPGTRLTVT.

Only a few counts were recorded for this clone. This sequence joins TRBV11-3 and TRBJ1-1, with D possibly TRBD1 on 6 matching bases. Trimming took 5 bases from V and 7 from J, leaving 11 bases between them. The germline gives CDR1 SGHNT, CDR2 YENEEA. This CDR3 region has 12 residues. The CDR3 nucleotides are TGTGCCAGCAGCCGGTCAGGGGTTGAAGCTTTCTTT. It is translated as CASSRSGVEAFF.

This sequence joins TRBV28 and TRBJ1-2, with a weak D call TRBD1 (5 bases). The CDR3 totals 17 residues. V lost 4 bases, J lost 0 bases, and 18 bases lay in between. The V gene's germline CDR1 is MDHEN and CDR2 SYDVKM. For the CDR3, the DNA is TGTGCCAGCAGTTCGCGGGGGGACCCCAGGGCTAACTATGGCTACACCTTC. This gives the protein CASSSRGDPRANYGYTF.

The V call is TRBV30, the J call TRBJ1-6; TRBD1 might be the D (5 bases). CDR1 and CDR2 from the germline V gene are GTSNPN and SVGIG (reference sequence). The CDR3 length is 12 residues. Trimming removed 5 bases from V and 9 bases from J, with 11 bases in between. The DNA of the CDR3 is TGTGCCTGGGAAAGGGGCGGTTCACCCCTCCACTTT. Its translation: CAWERGGSPLHF.

The table lists this clone with a few counts. CDR3 region: CASNQLGSYEQYF. The CDR3 region has the DNA TGTGCCAGCAACCAGCTAGGGTCCTACGAGCAGTACTTC. The V gene is TRBV27, the J gene TRBJ2-7; no firm D call. Trimming removed 7 bases at V and 1 base at J, with 11 bases between. Per germline, CDR1 MNHEY and CDR2 SMNVEV (reference sequence). The CDR3 has 13 amino acids.

This chain joins TRBV11-1 and TRBJ2-7, with 10 bases lining up with TRBD1. The V and J ends lost 3 bases and 11 bases, in that order; junction bases with no gene match: 10. CDR1 and CDR2 from the germline V gene are SGHAT and FQDESV (reference sequence). The CDR3 extends over 14 amino acids. The CDR3 region is CASSFGTGEMREYF. DNA of the CDR3: TGTGCCAGCAGCTTCGGGACAGGGGAGATGAGGGAGTACTTC.

The chain joins TRBV20-1 to TRBJ1-6; no reliable D call. The CDR3 runs to 16 residues. The V and J ends lost 6 bases and 5 bases respectively, with 20 bases between them. CDR1 DFQATT and CDR2 SNEGSKA come from the germline V gene (reference sequence). The CDR3 bases are TGCAGTGCCCAAGAGTTGGGAGATCAAAATAATTCACCCCTCCACTTT. Translating it yields CSAQELGDQNNSPLHF.

This chain joins TRBV12-3 or TRBV12-4 and TRBJ2-7; no clear D. Trimming left V 3 bases short and J 4 bases short, with 13 bases between. CDR3 size: 14 residues. The CDR3 DNA is TGTGCCAGCAGTTTTGGCCTATCTTCATACGAGCAGTACTTC. Translating it yields CASSFGLSSYEQYF.

This clone was picked up a small number of times. The chain carries TRBV19 and TRBJ1-6; D remains ambiguous. The CDR3 sequence is 13 residues long. CDR1 and CDR2 from the germline V gene are LNHDA and SQIVND (reference sequence). The ends were cut back, 6 bases at V and 10 bases at J, with 13 bases in the middle. CDR3 region: CASSPGPRSPLHF. The CDR3 DNA reads as TGTGCCAGTAGCCCCGGCCCGCGCTCACCCCTCCACTTT.

V and J are TRBV6-6 and TRBJ1-1; no firm D call. The CDR3 is 12 amino acids. The V end lost 3 bases, the J end lost 5 bases, and 7 bases lay between the germline ends. The germline CDR1 and CDR2 sequences are MNHNY and SVGAGI (reference sequence). In nucleotides, the CDR3 is TGTGCCAGCAGTTATGGTCGGACTGAAGCTTTCTTT. Protein product: CASSYGRTEAFF.

Details on this clone: The junction shows a germline mismatch at one end, possibly a read error. V is TRBV6-1 and J is TRBJ1-1; D remains ambiguous. The CDR3 runs 15 residues. The germline V gene encodes CDR1 MNHNS and CDR2 SASEGT. CDR3 nucleotide sequence: TGTGCGAGCAGTATGCCAGGTCTCTTGAAGACTGAAGCTTTCTTT. Translation: CASSMPGLLKTEAFF.

J is TRBJ2-1 and V is TRBV5-1; 11 bases agree with TRBD1. This CDR3 spans 15 amino acids. Germline CDR1 reads SGHRS; CDR2 reads YFSETQ. J gave up 7 bases and V 3 bases, and 6 bases lay outside the gene matches. The CDR3 protein is CASSSGQGAMNEQFF. The CDR3 coding sequence is TGCGCCAGCAGCTCAGGACAGGGGGCCATGAATGAGCAGTTCTTC.

This rearrangement joins TRBV2 to TRBJ2-7; TRBD1 might be the D (6 bases). Deletions cut 8 bases from V and 0 bases from J, with 11 bases between. This CDR3 has 13 residues. CDR1 is SNHLY, CDR2 FYNNEI, per germline. The CDR3: CASARDNSYEQYF. The CDR3 DNA is TGTGCCAGCGCCAGGGACAACTCCTACGAGCAGTACTTC.

This clone is categorized as medium-sized. The V gene is TRBV3-1, the J gene TRBJ2-3; 8 nucleotides agree with TRBD2. The germline gives CDR1 LGHDT, CDR2 YNNKEL (reference sequence). Trimming took 1 base from V and 3 from J; bases not matched to a gene: 6. The CDR3 is 16 amino acids. In DNA form, the CDR3 reads TGTGCCAGCAGCCAAGGGGCCGGGGGGGGAACAGATACGCAGTATTTT. This codes for CASSQGAGGGTDTQYF.

This clone appeared a few times. The J gene is TRBJ2-1, the V gene TRBV6-1; TRBD2 matches at 13 bases. The CDR3 consists of 16 residues. Losses at the gene ends were 4 bases for V and 13 bases for J; bases not matched to a gene: 13. The germline CDR1 and CDR2 sequences are MNHNS and SASEGT. The CDR3 loop is CASSVTTSGRAYYQFF. Here the CDR3 DNA reads TGTGCCAGCAGTGTAACAACTAGCGGGAGGGCCTATTATCAGTTCTTC.

On this clone itself: The junction and the germline gene differ at one end; a read error may be behind it. This chain links TRBV6-2 or TRBV6-3 with TRBJ1-4; D call uncertain. From germline, CDR1 is MNHEY and CDR2 SVGEGT. The CDR3 has 19 amino acids. In nucleotides, the CDR3 is TGTGCCAGCACATCACGAAGAGGGTATTCCTTGCAACCTAATGAAAAATTGTTTTTT. This translates into CASTSRRGYSLQPNEKLFF.

The table lists this clone with a few counts. The CDR3 DNA is TGTGCCAGCAGTGACCGCACAGGGTTGCATGGCTACACCTTC. Protein: CASSDRTGLHGYTF. V and J are TRBV6-1 and TRBJ1-2; D is possibly TRBD1 (6 bases). Trimming removed 3 bases from V and 6 bases from J, with 14 bases in between. Germline CDR1 is MNHNS and CDR2 is SASEGT. The CDR3 has 14 amino acids.

The J gene is TRBJ1-2, the V gene TRBV6-1, with TRBD1 identical over 11 bases. V gave up 1 base and J gave up 5 bases; unmatched junction bases: 3. Germline V CDR1 and CDR2: MNHNS, SASEGT. This CDR3 has 15 residues. The CDR3 coding sequence is TGTGCCAGCAGTGAAGTGGGGACAGGGGGATATGGCTACACCTTC. Translation gives CASSEVGTGGYGYTF.